One TCR beta chain is described in this entry. V shed 0 bases and J shed 2 bases, with 10 bases lying between them. The CDR3 extends over 15 amino acids. From germline, CDR1 is LNHNV and CDR2 YYDKDF (reference sequence). The data stem from a study of shared clonotypes between healthy human individuals. The data were produced by immunoSEQ multiplex PCR, yet TCRdb's version contains in-frame clones alone and is incomplete. The repertoire includes about 2 million clones, roughly 95% of them detected once, and 0.1% to 0.15% sits in the top ten. The specimen was naive CD4+ T cells sorted from blood. The subset was: CD45RA+ positively selected. The chain has TRBV15 and TRBJ1-1; no definite D call. This clonotype was sampled from a young man in good health. CDR3 coding DNA: TGTGCCACCAGCAGAGAACGATCCTTTAACACTGAAGCTTTCTTT. It is translated as CATSRERSFNTEAFF.